This entry describes one T cell receptor beta chain. V lost 0 bases to trimming and J lost 0 bases; unmatched junction nucleotides: 1. This CDR3 region has 17 residues. From germline, CDR1 is KGHSH and CDR2 LQKENI. Authors' analysis steps: Researchers report that nucleated cell counts were estimated from reference gene primer amplification. The table came from immunoSEQ multiplex PCR; TCRdb's copy has only in-frame clones and leaves some out. The V and J calls and the clone size are those of that table, but D and trimming were determined from the DNA. The table shows 200,000 or so clones, with 70% to 90% occurring only once. The data belong to a study of blood T cell repertoires in COVID-19.

The rearrangement uses TRBV18 and TRBJ2-4; 11 bases fit TRBD2. The clonotype was recovered from a woman in her 70s with active or convalescent COVID-19. The material sequenced was peripheral blood. The CDR3 DNA reads TGTGCCAGCTCACCACCGGGACTAGCGGTAGCCAAAAACATTCAGTACTTC. This sequence encodes CASSPPGLAVAKNIQYF. The full variable domain, with the rest looked up from reference TRBV18 and TRBJ2-4, is NAGVMQNPRHLVRRRGQEARLRCSPMKGHSHVYWYRQLPEEGLKFMVYLQKENIIDESGMPKERFSAEFPKEGPSILRIQQVVRGDSAAYFCASSPPGLAVAKNIQYFGAGTRLSVL.